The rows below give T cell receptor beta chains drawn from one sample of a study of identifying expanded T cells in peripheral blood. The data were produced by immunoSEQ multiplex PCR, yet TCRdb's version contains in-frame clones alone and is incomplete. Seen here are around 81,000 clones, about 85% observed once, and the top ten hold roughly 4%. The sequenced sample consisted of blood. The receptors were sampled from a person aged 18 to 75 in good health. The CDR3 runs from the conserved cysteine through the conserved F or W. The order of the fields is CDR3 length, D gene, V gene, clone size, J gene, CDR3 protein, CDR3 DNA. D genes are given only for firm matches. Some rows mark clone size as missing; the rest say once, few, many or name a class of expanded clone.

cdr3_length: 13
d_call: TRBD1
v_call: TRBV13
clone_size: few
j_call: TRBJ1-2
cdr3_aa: CASSRTGNYGYTF
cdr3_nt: TGTGCCAGCAGCAGGACAGGGAACTATGGCTACACCTTC

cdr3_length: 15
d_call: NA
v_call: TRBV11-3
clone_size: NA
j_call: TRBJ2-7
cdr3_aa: CASSLAQTGIHEQYF
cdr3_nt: TGTGCCAGCAGCTTAGCCCAGACAGGAATCCACGAGCAGTACTTC

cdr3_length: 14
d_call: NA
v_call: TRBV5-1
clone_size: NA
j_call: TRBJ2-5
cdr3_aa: CASSLGVYQETQYF
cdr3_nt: TGCGCCAGCAGCTTGGGGGTGTACCAAGAGACCCAGTACTTC

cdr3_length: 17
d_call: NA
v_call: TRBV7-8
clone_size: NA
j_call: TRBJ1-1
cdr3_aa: CASRPPMRASPNTEAFF
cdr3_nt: TGTGCCAGCCGCCCCCCTATGAGGGCCTCGCCGAACACTGAAGCTTTCTTT

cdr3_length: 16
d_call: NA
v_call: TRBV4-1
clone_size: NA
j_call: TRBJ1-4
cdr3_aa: CASSQDKQGLREKLFF
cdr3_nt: TGCGCCAGCAGCCAAGATAAGCAGGGTCTCCGTGAAAAACTGTTTTTT

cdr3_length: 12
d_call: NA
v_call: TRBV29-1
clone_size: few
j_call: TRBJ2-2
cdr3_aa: CSVDPELGELFF
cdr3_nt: TGCAGCGTTGACCCGGAGCTGGGGGAGCTGTTTTTT

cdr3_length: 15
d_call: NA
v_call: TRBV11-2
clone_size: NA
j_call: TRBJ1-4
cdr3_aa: CASSFYGTDNEKLFF
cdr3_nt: TGTGCCAGCAGCTTCTACGGGACGGATAATGAAAAACTGTTTTTT

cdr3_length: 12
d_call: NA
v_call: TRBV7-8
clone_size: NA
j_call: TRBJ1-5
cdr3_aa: CASSSDPGLLNF
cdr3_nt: TGTGCCAGCAGCTCAGACCCGGGACTTCTAAATTTT

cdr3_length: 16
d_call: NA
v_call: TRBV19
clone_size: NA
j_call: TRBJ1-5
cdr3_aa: CASTEGVTTTNQPQHF
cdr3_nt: TGTGCCAGTACTGAAGGTGTTACAACTACCAATCAGCCCCAGCATTTT

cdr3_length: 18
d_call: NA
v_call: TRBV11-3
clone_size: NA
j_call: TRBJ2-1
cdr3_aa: CASSLDLWLGGGAAEQFF
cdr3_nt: TGTGCCAGCAGCTTAGATCTATGGTTGGGAGGGGGGGCCGCTGAGCAGTTCTTC

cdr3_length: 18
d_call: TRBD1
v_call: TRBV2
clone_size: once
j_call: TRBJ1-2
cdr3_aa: CASRGDWGQGLPDYGYTF
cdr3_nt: TGTGCCAGCAGGGGGGATTGGGGACAGGGGCTCCCAGACTATGGCTACACCTTC

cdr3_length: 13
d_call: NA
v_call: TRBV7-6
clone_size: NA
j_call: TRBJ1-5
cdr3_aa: CASSRDQGQPQHF
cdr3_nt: TGTGCCAGCAGCCGCGATCAGGGACAGCCCCAGCATTTT

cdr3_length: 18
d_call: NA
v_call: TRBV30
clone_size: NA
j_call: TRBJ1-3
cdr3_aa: CAWRYMTAGRDSGNTIYF
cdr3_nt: TGTGCCTGGAGATACATGACGGCTGGCAGGGACTCCGGAAACACCATATATTTT

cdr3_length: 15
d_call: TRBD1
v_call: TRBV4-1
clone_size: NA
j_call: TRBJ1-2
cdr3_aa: CASSQDGTGVYGYTF
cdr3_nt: TGCGCCAGCAGCCAAGATGGGACAGGGGTTTATGGCTACACCTTC

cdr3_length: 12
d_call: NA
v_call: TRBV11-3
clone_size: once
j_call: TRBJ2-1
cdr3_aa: CASSFEGPEQFF
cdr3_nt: TGTGCCAGCAGCTTTGAGGGGCCCGAGCAGTTCTTC

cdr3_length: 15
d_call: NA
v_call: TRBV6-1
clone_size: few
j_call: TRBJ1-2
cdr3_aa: CASSESSDSAYGYTF
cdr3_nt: TGTGCCAGCAGTGAATCATCGGACAGCGCCTATGGCTACACCTTC

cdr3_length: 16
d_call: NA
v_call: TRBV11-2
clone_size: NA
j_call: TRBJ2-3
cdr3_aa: CASSVKNSGSADTQYF
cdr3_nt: TGTGCCAGCAGCGTAAAAAATAGCGGCTCAGCAGATACGCAGTATTTT

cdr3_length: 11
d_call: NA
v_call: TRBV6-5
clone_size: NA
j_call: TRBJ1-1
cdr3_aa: CASLRPPRAFF
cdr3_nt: TGTGCCAGCCTACGACCGCCACGGGCTTTCTTT

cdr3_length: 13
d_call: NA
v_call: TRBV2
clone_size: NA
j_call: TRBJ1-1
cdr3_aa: CASKGGEVSEAFF
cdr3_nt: TGTGCCAGCAAAGGAGGGGAAGTTTCTGAAGCTTTCTTT

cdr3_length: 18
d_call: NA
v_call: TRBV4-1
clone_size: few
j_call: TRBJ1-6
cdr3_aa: CASSQESGEGVAGSPLHF
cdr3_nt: TGCGCCAGCAGCCAAGAGAGTGGAGAGGGGGTCGCGGGTTCACCCCTCCACTTT

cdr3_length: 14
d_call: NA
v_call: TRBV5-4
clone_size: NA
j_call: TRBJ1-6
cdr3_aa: CASSLRGHNSPLHF
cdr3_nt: TGTGCCAGCAGCTTGCGGGGCCATAATTCACCCCTCCACTTT

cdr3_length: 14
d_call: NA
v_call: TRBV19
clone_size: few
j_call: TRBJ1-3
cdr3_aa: CASSPIVSGNTIYF
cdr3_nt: TGTGCCAGTAGTCCCATAGTTTCTGGAAACACCATATATTTT

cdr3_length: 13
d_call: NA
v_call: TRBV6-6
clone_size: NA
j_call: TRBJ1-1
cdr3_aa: CASSYGSNTEAFF
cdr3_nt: TGTGCCAGCAGTTACGGCTCGAACACTGAAGCTTTCTTT

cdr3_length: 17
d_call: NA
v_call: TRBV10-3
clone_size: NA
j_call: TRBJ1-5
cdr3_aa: CAISENVQELSNQPQHF
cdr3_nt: TGTGCCATCAGTGAAAACGTACAGGAGTTAAGCAATCAGCCCCAGCATTTT

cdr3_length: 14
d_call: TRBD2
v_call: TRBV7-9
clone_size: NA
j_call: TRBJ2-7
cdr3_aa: CASGGRGATYEQYF
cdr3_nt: TGTGCCAGCGGCGGGAGAGGGGCCACCTACGAGCAGTACTTC

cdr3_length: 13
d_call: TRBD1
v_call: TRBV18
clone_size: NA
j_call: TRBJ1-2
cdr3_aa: CASSPATGYGYTF
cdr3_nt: TGTGCCAGCTCACCGGCGACAGGGTATGGCTACACCTTC

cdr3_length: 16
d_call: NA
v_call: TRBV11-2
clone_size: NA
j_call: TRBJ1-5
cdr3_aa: CASSSRGTGRNQPQHF
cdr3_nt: TGTGCCAGCAGTTCGCGCGGAACAGGGCGCAATCAGCCCCAGCATTTT

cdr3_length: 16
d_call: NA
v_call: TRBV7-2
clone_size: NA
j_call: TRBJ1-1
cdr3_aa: CASSLVWGAQNTEAFF
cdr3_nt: TGTGCCAGCAGCTTAGTTTGGGGGGCGCAGAACACTGAAGCTTTCTTT

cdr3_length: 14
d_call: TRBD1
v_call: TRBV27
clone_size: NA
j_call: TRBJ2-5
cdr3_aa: CASAPRGGFETQYF
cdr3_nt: TGTGCCAGCGCACCCAGAGGGGGCTTTGAGACCCAGTACTTC

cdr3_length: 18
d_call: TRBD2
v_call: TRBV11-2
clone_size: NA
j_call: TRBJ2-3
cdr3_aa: CASSQGLAGGPSTDTQYF
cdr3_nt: TGTGCCAGCAGCCAAGGACTAGCGGGGGGACCCAGCACAGATACGCAGTATTTT

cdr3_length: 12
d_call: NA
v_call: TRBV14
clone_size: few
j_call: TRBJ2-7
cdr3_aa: CASSQARYKQYF
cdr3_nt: TGTGCCAGCAGCCAAGCGAGGTACAAGCAGTACTTC

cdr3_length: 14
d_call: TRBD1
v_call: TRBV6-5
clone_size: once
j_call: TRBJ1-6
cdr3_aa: CASMRDRGNSPLHF
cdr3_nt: TGTGCCAGCATGAGGGACAGGGGTAATTCACCCCTCCACTTT

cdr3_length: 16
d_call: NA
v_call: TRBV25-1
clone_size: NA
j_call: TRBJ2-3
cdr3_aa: CASSGPRGGSTDTQYF
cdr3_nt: TGTGCCAGCAGTGGCCCGAGGGGGGGTAGCACAGATACGCAGTATTTT

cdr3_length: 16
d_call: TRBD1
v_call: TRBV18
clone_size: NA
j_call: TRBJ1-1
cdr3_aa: CASSPWQGAGNTEAFF
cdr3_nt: TGTGCCAGCTCACCCTGGCAGGGGGCTGGGAACACTGAAGCTTTCTTT

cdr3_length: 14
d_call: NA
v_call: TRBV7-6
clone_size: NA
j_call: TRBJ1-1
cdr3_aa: CASSPMGGNTEAFF
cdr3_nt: TGTGCCAGCAGCCCCATGGGGGGGAACACTGAAGCTTTCTTT

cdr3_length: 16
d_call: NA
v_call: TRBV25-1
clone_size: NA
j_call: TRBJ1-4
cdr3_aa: CASSPPLPTINEKLFF
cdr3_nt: TGTGCCAGCAGTCCCCCGCTCCCGACTATTAATGAAAAACTGTTTTTT

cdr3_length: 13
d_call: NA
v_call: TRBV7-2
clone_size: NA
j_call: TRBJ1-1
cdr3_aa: CARRGTGNTEAFF
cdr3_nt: TGTGCCAGACGCGGGACGGGAAACACTGAAGCTTTCTTT

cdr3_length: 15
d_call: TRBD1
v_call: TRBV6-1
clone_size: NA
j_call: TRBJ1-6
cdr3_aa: CASSLTGSINSPLHF
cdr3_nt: TGTGCCAGCAGCTTGACAGGGTCTATTAATTCACCCCTCCACTTT

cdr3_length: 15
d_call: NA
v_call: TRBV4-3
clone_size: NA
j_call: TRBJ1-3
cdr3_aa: CASSQESVSGNTIYF
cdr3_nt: TGCGCCAGCAGCCAAGAATCAGTCTCTGGAAACACCATATATTTT

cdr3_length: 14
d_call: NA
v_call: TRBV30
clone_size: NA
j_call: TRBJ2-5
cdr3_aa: CAWKFKGSRETQYF
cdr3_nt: TGTGCCTGGAAGTTTAAGGGATCCAGAGAGACCCAGTACTTC

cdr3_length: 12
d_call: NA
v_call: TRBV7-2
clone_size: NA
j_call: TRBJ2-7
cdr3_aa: CASSLGGDEQYF
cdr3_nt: TGTGCCAGCAGCCTAGGGGGGGACGAGCAGTACTTC

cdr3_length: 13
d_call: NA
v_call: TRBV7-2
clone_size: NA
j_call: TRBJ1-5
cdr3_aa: CASSLATHQPQHF
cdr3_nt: TGTGCCAGCAGCTTAGCGACCCATCAGCCCCAGCATTTT

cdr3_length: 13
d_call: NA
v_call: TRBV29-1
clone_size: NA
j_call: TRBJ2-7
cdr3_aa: CSVGGNRAYEQYF
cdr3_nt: TGCAGCGTTGGCGGGAACAGGGCCTACGAGCAGTACTTC

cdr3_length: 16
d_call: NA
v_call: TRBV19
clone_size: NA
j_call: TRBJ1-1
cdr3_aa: CASRKLRTLLDTEAFF
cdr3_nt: TGTGCCAGTAGAAAACTTCGGACGCTCCTGGACACTGAAGCTTTCTTT

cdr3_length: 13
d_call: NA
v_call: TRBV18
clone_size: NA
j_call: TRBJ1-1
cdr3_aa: CASSPTPNTEAFF
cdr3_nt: TGTGCCAGCTCACCAACCCCCAACACTGAAGCTTTCTTT

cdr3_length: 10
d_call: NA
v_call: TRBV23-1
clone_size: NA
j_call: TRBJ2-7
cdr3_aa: CASSPREQYF
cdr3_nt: TGCGCCAGCAGTCCAAGAGAGCAGTACTTC

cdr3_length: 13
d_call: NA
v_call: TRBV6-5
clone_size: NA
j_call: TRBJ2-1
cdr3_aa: CASSWGSDNEQFF
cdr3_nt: TGTGCCAGCAGTTGGGGCAGTGACAATGAGCAGTTCTTC

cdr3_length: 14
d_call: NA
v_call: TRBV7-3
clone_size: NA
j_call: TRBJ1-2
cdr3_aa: CASSADRTNYGYTF
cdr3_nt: TGTGCCAGCAGCGCGGACCGCACAAACTATGGCTACACCTTC

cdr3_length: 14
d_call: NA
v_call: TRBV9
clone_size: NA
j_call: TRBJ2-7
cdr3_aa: CASTVSGDRAEQYF
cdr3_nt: TGTGCCAGCACCGTGTCGGGAGACAGGGCCGAGCAGTACTTC

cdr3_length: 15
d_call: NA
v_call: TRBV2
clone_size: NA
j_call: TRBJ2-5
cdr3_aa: CASSEAVYGVQTQYF
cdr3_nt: TGTGCCAGCAGTGAAGCGGTGTACGGGGTACAGACCCAGTACTTC

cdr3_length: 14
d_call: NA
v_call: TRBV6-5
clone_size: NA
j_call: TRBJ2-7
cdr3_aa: CASSGTLSPYEQYF
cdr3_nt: TGTGCCAGCAGCGGGACTCTATCCCCATACGAGCAGTACTTC

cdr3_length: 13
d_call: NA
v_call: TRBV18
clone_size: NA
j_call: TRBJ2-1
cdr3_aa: CASSRGSYNEQFF
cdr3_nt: TGTGCCAGCTCACGGGGCTCCTACAATGAGCAGTTCTTC